These T cell receptor beta chains were read from a single sample in a study of regulatory T cells in long-lasting Graves disease. MiXCR, applied by TCRdb to the multiplex PCR reads, yields one record per CDR3 protein. There are about 400,000 distinct CDR3 sequences in the sample; around 20% occur only once, and around 20% lies in the top ten. The sequencing here drew on peripheral blood mononuclear cells (PBMCs), taken when the disease was refractory, from a patient treated with antithyroid drugs. These receptors were taken from a female donor with Graves disease. Each CDR3 is given with its conserved first and last residue. Fields, in order: clone size, D gene, V gene, J gene, CDR3 DNA, CDR3 protein. The D gene is left open where the match is weak. Only some rows state a clone size, as once, few, many or a class for expanded clones.

abundance: .
d_gene: .
v_gene: TRBV7-2
j_gene: TRBJ1-2
CDR3nt: TGTGCCAGCAGCTTAGCGGACGGCGAAATCTACACCTTC
CDR3aa: CASSLADGEIYTF

abundance: .
d_gene: TRBD1
v_gene: TRBV5-1
j_gene: TRBJ1-6
CDR3nt: TGCACCAGCAGCTTAGATACAGGGGCTGGGTCACCCCTCCACTTT
CDR3aa: CTSSLDTGAGSPLHF

abundance: .
d_gene: .
v_gene: TRBV5-6
j_gene: TRBJ2-7
CDR3nt: TGTGCCAGCAGCTTCAACACCCCCTACGAGCAGTACTTC
CDR3aa: CASSFNTPYEQYF

abundance: many
d_gene: .
v_gene: TRBV6-1
j_gene: TRBJ1-5
CDR3nt: TGTGCCAGCAGCCACGACCCCAATCAGCCCCAGCATTTT
CDR3aa: CASSHDPNQPQHF

abundance: many
d_gene: .
v_gene: TRBV6-1
j_gene: TRBJ2-2
CDR3nt: TGTGCCAGCAGTGAAGCGGCGGAGATAGGCGGGGAGCTGTTTTTT
CDR3aa: CASSEAAEIGGELFF

abundance: few
d_gene: .
v_gene: TRBV20-1
j_gene: TRBJ2-5
CDR3nt: TGCAGTGCTAGTTTGAGCGTGTGGACGGAGACCCAGTACTTC
CDR3aa: CSASLSVWTETQYF

abundance: few
d_gene: TRBD1
v_gene: TRBV29-1
j_gene: TRBJ1-3
CDR3nt: TGCAGCGTTACTAGGACAGGGCTTGGAAACACCATATATTTT
CDR3aa: CSVTRTGLGNTIYF

abundance: many
d_gene: TRBD1
v_gene: TRBV11-1
j_gene: TRBJ1-1
CDR3nt: TGTGCCAGCGCACTACAGGGGGACAACACTGAAGCTTTCTTT
CDR3aa: CASALQGDNTEAFF

abundance: many
d_gene: TRBD2
v_gene: TRBV20-1
j_gene: TRBJ2-1
CDR3nt: TGCAGTGCCAACAAGGGCGGGAGTAGGTCGGATGAGCAGTTCTTC
CDR3aa: CSANKGGSRSDEQFF

abundance: many
d_gene: TRBD1
v_gene: TRBV19
j_gene: TRBJ2-3
CDR3nt: TGTGCCAGTGAAACGGGACAGGGAACAGATACGCAGTATTTT
CDR3aa: CASETGQGTDTQYF

abundance: many
d_gene: .
v_gene: TRBV7-2
j_gene: TRBJ1-5
CDR3nt: TGTGCCAGCAGCTTCAGGATTGGAGGCAATCAGCCCCAGCATTTT
CDR3aa: CASSFRIGGNQPQHF

abundance: few
d_gene: .
v_gene: TRBV4-1
j_gene: TRBJ2-7
CDR3nt: TGCGCCAGCAGCCTCGGGGGGCAGAATTCCTACGAGCAGTACTTC
CDR3aa: CASSLGGQNSYEQYF

abundance: many
d_gene: .
v_gene: TRBV10-3
j_gene: TRBJ1-2
CDR3nt: TGTGCCACCGGACGTCCTTCCTACTATGGCTACACCTTC
CDR3aa: CATGRPSYYGYTF

abundance: .
d_gene: .
v_gene: TRBV5-6
j_gene: TRBJ2-3
CDR3nt: TGTGCCAGCAGCTTTGGCACAGGCACCACAGATACGCAGTATTTT
CDR3aa: CASSFGTGTTDTQYF

abundance: few
d_gene: TRBD1
v_gene: TRBV6-2/TRBV6-3
j_gene: TRBJ2-7
CDR3nt: TGTGCCAGCAGGGGCGGGACAGGGAGGCGGGACGAGCAGTACTTC
CDR3aa: CASRGGTGRRDEQYF

abundance: many
d_gene: .
v_gene: TRBV30
j_gene: TRBJ1-2
CDR3nt: TGTGCCTGGAGTACCCACTATGGCTACACCTTC
CDR3aa: CAWSTHYGYTF

abundance: .
d_gene: TRBD1
v_gene: TRBV19
j_gene: TRBJ1-5
CDR3nt: TGTGCCAGTAGTCCGTCCGGGACAGGGTACAATCAGCCCCAGCATTTT
CDR3aa: CASSPSGTGYNQPQHF

abundance: .
d_gene: .
v_gene: TRBV29-1
j_gene: TRBJ2-2
CDR3nt: TGCGCAAGTCTGGAGAACACCGGGGAGCTGTTTTTT
CDR3aa: CASLENTGELFF

abundance: few
d_gene: TRBD1
v_gene: TRBV29-1
j_gene: TRBJ2-7
CDR3nt: TGCAGCGTTGAGTGGTTCGGGACAGGGAATGGGGAGCAGTACTTC
CDR3aa: CSVEWFGTGNGEQYF

abundance: .
d_gene: .
v_gene: TRBV20-1
j_gene: TRBJ2-1
CDR3nt: TGCAGTGCTAGCCATAGGGGAGAAAGGGGGTCGGGAGGCTCCTACAACGAGCAGTTCTTC
CDR3aa: CSASHRGERGSGGSYNEQFF

abundance: few
d_gene: .
v_gene: TRBV28
j_gene: TRBJ1-4
CDR3nt: TGTGCCAGCAGTTCAAGAACTCAGGGGATAGAAAAACTGTTTTTT
CDR3aa: CASSSRTQGIEKLFF

abundance: .
d_gene: .
v_gene: TRBV12-3/TRBV12-4
j_gene: TRBJ2-1
CDR3nt: TGTGCCAGCAGTCTAGGGCGCAACCGGTATGGGCAGTTCTTC
CDR3aa: CASSLGRNRYGQFF

abundance: .
d_gene: TRBD1
v_gene: TRBV7-2
j_gene: TRBJ1-5
CDR3nt: TGTGCCAGCAGAGTAGGGACAGGGGGGCAGCCCCAGCATTTT
CDR3aa: CASRVGTGGQPQHF

abundance: many
d_gene: .
v_gene: TRBV30
j_gene: TRBJ2-7
CDR3nt: TGTGCCTGGAGCAGGAGCTCCTACGAGCAGTACTTC
CDR3aa: CAWSRSSYEQYF

abundance: .
d_gene: .
v_gene: TRBV5-1
j_gene: TRBJ1-1
CDR3nt: TGCGCCAGCCGCCAAGACGAAACTGAAGCTTTCTTT
CDR3aa: CASRQDETEAFF

abundance: few
d_gene: TRBD1
v_gene: TRBV12-3/TRBV12-4
j_gene: TRBJ1-1
CDR3nt: TGTGCCAGCAGCTGGGACAGCGGGGGCACTGAAGCTTTCTTT
CDR3aa: CASSWDSGGTEAFF

abundance: many
d_gene: TRBD1
v_gene: TRBV6-1
j_gene: TRBJ1-5
CDR3nt: TGTGCCAGCATCCCCGGCGGGACAGCTAGCAATCAGCCCCAGCATTTT
CDR3aa: CASIPGGTASNQPQHF

abundance: .
d_gene: .
v_gene: TRBV15
j_gene: TRBJ2-7
CDR3nt: TGTGCCACCAGCAGGGGGGACATCTACGAGCAGTACTTC
CDR3aa: CATSRGDIYEQYF

abundance: many
d_gene: .
v_gene: TRBV18
j_gene: TRBJ2-4
CDR3nt: TGTGCCAGCTCACCGGCGGGATGGGTGGACATTCAGTACTTC
CDR3aa: CASSPAGWVDIQYF

abundance: .
d_gene: .
v_gene: TRBV25-1
j_gene: TRBJ1-1
CDR3nt: TGTGCCAGCCGGCGAGGGAACACTGAAACTTTCTTT
CDR3aa: CASRRGNTETFF

abundance: .
d_gene: TRBD1
v_gene: TRBV20-1
j_gene: TRBJ1-5
CDR3nt: TGCAGTGCTAGTCCCGGGACAGCAAGCAATCAGCCCCAGCATTTT
CDR3aa: CSASPGTASNQPQHF

abundance: .
d_gene: .
v_gene: TRBV18
j_gene: TRBJ2-2
CDR3nt: TGTGCCAGCTCACCTCAGGGGACGACCGGGGAGCTGTTTTTT
CDR3aa: CASSPQGTTGELFF

abundance: few
d_gene: .
v_gene: TRBV27
j_gene: TRBJ2-1
CDR3nt: TGTGCCACCCGAGGGCAATGGGCCCTAAATGAGCAGTTCTTC
CDR3aa: CATRGQWALNEQFF

abundance: .
d_gene: TRBD1
v_gene: TRBV11-2
j_gene: TRBJ2-3
CDR3nt: TGTGCCAGCAGCCAGGACAGGAGCACAGATACGCAGTATTTT
CDR3aa: CASSQDRSTDTQYF

abundance: .
d_gene: .
v_gene: TRBV10-2
j_gene: TRBJ2-5
CDR3nt: TGCGCCAGCAGTGAGTGGGTGAGGGAGACCCAGTACTTC
CDR3aa: CASSEWVRETQYF

abundance: many
d_gene: .
v_gene: TRBV6-2/TRBV6-3
j_gene: TRBJ2-7
CDR3nt: TGTGCCAGCAGTTACCTACTGAATACCTACGAGCAGTACTTC
CDR3aa: CASSYLLNTYEQYF

abundance: many
d_gene: .
v_gene: TRBV18
j_gene: TRBJ1-1
CDR3nt: TGTGCCAGCTCACCACCAAGTCGAATGAACACTGAAGCTTTCTTT
CDR3aa: CASSPPSRMNTEAFF

abundance: many
d_gene: .
v_gene: TRBV7-2
j_gene: TRBJ2-7
CDR3nt: TGTGCCAGCAGCTCAGGAAGACGGGGGTTTAATGACGAGCAGTACTTC
CDR3aa: CASSSGRRGFNDEQYF

abundance: .
d_gene: .
v_gene: TRBV20-1
j_gene: TRBJ2-7
CDR3nt: TGCAGTGTCATTCACTCGGGGAGCTCCTACGAGCAGTACTTC
CDR3aa: CSVIHSGSSYEQYF

abundance: many
d_gene: TRBD2
v_gene: TRBV20-1
j_gene: TRBJ2-7
CDR3nt: TGCAGTGCTGGTAGCGGGGCTACCTACGAGCAGTACTTC
CDR3aa: CSAGSGATYEQYF

abundance: many
d_gene: TRBD2
v_gene: TRBV28
j_gene: TRBJ2-5
CDR3nt: TGTGCCAGCAGTTTTATTAGCGGGGACGCGACCCAGTACTTC
CDR3aa: CASSFISGDATQYF

abundance: many
d_gene: .
v_gene: TRBV12-3/TRBV12-4
j_gene: TRBJ1-4
CDR3nt: TGTGCCAGCAGTTTAGGGACAGCTTCAACTAATGAAAAACTGTTTTTT
CDR3aa: CASSLGTASTNEKLFF

abundance: many
d_gene: .
v_gene: TRBV12-3/TRBV12-4
j_gene: TRBJ1-1
CDR3nt: TGTGCCAGCCAAAAGGGACCGCAAATGAACACTGAAGCTTTCTTT
CDR3aa: CASQKGPQMNTEAFF

abundance: many
d_gene: .
v_gene: TRBV30
j_gene: TRBJ1-2
CDR3nt: TGTGCCTGGAATTCAGGGATAGACTATGGCTACACCTTC
CDR3aa: CAWNSGIDYGYTF

abundance: few
d_gene: TRBD2
v_gene: TRBV24-1
j_gene: TRBJ2-2
CDR3nt: TGTGCCACCAGTGATTTTTCGGGACTAGCGGGAGTTACCGGGGAGCTGTTTTTT
CDR3aa: CATSDFSGLAGVTGELFF

abundance: few
d_gene: .
v_gene: TRBV29-1
j_gene: TRBJ2-7
CDR3nt: TGCAGCGTTGAGGGGGACACGGATTCCTACGAGCAGTACTTC
CDR3aa: CSVEGDTDSYEQYF

abundance: .
d_gene: .
v_gene: TRBV9
j_gene: TRBJ2-5
CDR3nt: TGTGCCAGCAGCGTCGAACCGTTTGAGACCCAGTACTTC
CDR3aa: CASSVEPFETQYF

abundance: few
d_gene: .
v_gene: TRBV30
j_gene: TRBJ2-5
CDR3nt: TGTGCCTGGAGTGCCCTGGGGGCGAGTGAATCTGCGGCCCAGTACTTC
CDR3aa: CAWSALGASESAAQYF

abundance: .
d_gene: TRBD1
v_gene: TRBV19
j_gene: TRBJ1-5
CDR3nt: TGTGCCAGTAGTATAGCGACAGGGGATAGCAATCAGCCCCAGCATTTT
CDR3aa: CASSIATGDSNQPQHF

abundance: many
d_gene: TRBD2
v_gene: TRBV12-3/TRBV12-4
j_gene: TRBJ2-7
CDR3nt: TGTGCCAGCAGTGCCGGGACTAGTCGGGTCGAGCAGTACTTC
CDR3aa: CASSAGTSRVEQYF

abundance: .
d_gene: .
v_gene: TRBV6-9
j_gene: TRBJ2-2
CDR3nt: TGTGCCAGCAGTTACTTGAGCGGCAACACCGGGGAGCTGTTTTTT
CDR3aa: CASSYLSGNTGELFF

abundance: .
d_gene: .
v_gene: TRBV6-5
j_gene: TRBJ2-2
CDR3nt: TGTGCCAGCAGTTACTCTACTAACACCGGGGAGCTGTTTTTT
CDR3aa: CASSYSTNTGELFF

abundance: .
d_gene: TRBD2
v_gene: TRBV27
j_gene: TRBJ2-7
CDR3nt: TGTGCCAGCATAGTAGCGGGAGATTTGACCTACGAGCAGTACTTC
CDR3aa: CASIVAGDLTYEQYF

abundance: .
d_gene: TRBD1
v_gene: TRBV12-5
j_gene: TRBJ2-7
CDR3nt: TGTGCTAGTGGTGCTGATGGGACAGGGGCCGAGCAGTACTTC
CDR3aa: CASGADGTGAEQYF

abundance: many
d_gene: TRBD1
v_gene: TRBV27
j_gene: TRBJ2-5
CDR3nt: TGTGCCAGCAGAACGTTACAGGGGAACAGCGAGACCCAGTACTTC
CDR3aa: CASRTLQGNSETQYF